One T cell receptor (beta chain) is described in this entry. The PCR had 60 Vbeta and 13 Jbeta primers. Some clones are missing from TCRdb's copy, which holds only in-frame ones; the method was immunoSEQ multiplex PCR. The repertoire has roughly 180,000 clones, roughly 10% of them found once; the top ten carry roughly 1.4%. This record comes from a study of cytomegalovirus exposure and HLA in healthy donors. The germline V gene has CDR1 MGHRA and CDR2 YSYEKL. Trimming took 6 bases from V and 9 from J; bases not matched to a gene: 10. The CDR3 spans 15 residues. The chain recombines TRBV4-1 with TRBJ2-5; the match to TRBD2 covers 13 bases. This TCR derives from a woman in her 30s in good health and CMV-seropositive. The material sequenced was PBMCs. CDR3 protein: CASSPGTSGERAQYF. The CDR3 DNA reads TGCGCCAGCAGTCCCGGGACTAGCGGGGAGAGGGCCCAGTACTTC.